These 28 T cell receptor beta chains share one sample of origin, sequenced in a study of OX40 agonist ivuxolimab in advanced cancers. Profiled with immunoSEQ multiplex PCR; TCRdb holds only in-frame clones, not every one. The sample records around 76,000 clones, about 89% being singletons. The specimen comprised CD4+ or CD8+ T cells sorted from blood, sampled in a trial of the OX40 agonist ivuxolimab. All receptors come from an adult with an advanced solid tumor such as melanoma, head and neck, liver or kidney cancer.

Written as DNA, the CDR3 is TGTGCCAGCAGCTTATTATACGGGAACGAGCAGTACTTC. Translating it yields CASSLLYGNEQYF. The J gene is TRBJ2-7, the V gene TRBV7-2; D might be TRBD2 (5 bases). Germline CDR1 SGHTA, CDR2 FQGNSA. The V end was cut by 2 bases, the J end by 5 bases, with 10 bases between. The CDR3 consists of 13 residues.

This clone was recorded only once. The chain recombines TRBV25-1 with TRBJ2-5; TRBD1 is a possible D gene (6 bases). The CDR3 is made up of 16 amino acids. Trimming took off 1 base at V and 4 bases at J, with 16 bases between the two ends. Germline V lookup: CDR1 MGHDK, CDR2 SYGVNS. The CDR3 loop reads CASSESGKGGTETQYF. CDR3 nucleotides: TGTGCCAGCAGTGAATCAGGAAAAGGGGGAACAGAGACCCAGTACTTC.

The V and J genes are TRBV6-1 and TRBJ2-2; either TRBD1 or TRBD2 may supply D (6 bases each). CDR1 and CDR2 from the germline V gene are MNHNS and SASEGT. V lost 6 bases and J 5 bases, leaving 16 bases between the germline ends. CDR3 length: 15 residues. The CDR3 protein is CASRRGDILTGELFF. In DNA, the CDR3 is TGTGCCAGCAGGAGGGGGGACATCCTTACCGGGGAGCTGTTTTTT.

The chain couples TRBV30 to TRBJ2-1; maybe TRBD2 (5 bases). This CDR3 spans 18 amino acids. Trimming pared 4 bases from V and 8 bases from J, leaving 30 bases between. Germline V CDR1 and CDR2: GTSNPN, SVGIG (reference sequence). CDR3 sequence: CAWTITTGRGLGSDEQFF. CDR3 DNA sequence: TGTGCCTGGACTATTACAACTGGACGTGGCTTGGGGAGCGATGAGCAGTTCTTC.

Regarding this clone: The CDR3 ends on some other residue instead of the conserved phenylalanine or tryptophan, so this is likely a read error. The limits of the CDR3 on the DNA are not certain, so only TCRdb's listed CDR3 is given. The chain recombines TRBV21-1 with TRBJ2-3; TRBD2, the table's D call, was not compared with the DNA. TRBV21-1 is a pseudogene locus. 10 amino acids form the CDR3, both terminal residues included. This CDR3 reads CASSKLGFNV.

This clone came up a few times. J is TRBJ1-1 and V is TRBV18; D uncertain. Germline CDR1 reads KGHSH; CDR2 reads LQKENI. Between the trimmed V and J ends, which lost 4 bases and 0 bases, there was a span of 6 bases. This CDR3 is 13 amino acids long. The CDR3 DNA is TGTGCCAGCTCACTAAGCATGAACACTGAAGCTTTCTTT. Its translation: CASSLSMNTEAFF.

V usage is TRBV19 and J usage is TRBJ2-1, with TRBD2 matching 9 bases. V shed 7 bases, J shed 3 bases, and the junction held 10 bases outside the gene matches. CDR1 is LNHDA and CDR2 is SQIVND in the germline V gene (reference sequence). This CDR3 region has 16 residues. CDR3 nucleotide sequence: TGTGCCAGTACCCGCCAACTAGCGGGCCTCTACAATGAGCAGTTCTTC. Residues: CASTRQLAGLYNEQFF.

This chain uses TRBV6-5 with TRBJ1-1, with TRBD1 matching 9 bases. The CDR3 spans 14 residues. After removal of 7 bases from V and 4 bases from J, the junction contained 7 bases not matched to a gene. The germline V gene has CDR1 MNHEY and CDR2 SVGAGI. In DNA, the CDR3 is TGTGCCAGCACCAGGGACAGGGATGGCACTGAAGCTTTCTTT. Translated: CASTRDRDGTEAFF.

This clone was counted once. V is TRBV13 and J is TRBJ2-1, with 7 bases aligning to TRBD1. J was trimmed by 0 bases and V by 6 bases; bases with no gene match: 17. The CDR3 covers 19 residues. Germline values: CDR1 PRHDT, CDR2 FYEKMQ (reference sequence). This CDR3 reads CASSSRDRALFSSYNEQFF. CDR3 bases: TGTGCCAGCAGTTCCCGCGACAGGGCATTATTCAGCTCCTACAATGAGCAGTTCTTC.

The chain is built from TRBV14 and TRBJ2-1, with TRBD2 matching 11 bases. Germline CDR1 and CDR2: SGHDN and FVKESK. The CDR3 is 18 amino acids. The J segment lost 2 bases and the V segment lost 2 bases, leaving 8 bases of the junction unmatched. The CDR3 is CASSQRLPTSGTYNEQFF. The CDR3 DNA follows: TGTGCCAGCAGCCAACGACTACCGACTAGCGGGACCTACAATGAGCAGTTCTTC. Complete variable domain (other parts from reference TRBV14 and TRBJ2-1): EAGVTQFPSHSVIEKGQTVTLRCDPISGHDNLYWYRRVMGKEIKFLLHFVKESKQDESGMPNNRFLAERTGGTYSTLKVQPAELEDSGVYFCASSQRLPTSGTYNEQFFGPGTRLTVL.

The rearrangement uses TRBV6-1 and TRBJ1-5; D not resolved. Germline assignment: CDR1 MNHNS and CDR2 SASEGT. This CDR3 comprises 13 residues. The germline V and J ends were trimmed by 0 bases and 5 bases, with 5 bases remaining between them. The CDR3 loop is CASSEARDQPQHF. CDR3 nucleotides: TGTGCCAGCAGTGAAGCGAGGGATCAGCCCCAGCATTTT.

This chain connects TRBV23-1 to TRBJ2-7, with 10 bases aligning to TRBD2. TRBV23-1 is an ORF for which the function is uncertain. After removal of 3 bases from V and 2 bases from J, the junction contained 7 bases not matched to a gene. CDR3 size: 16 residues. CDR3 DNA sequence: TGCGCCAGCAGTCATTCCGGGACTAGCGTCACCTACGAGCAGTACTTC. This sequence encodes CASSHSGTSVTYEQYF.

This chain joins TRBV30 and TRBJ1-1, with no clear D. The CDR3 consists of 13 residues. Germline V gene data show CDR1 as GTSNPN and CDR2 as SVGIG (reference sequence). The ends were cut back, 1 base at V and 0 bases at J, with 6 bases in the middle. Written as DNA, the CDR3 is TGTGCCTGGAGTGAACAGATGAACACTGAAGCTTTCTTT. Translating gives CAWSEQMNTEAFF.

CDR3 sequence (DNA): TGTGCCAGCAGCTCCTTGACCGGACAGGGCCCCTCAGATACGCAGTATTTT. It translates to CASSSLTGQGPSDTQYF. The chain employs TRBV5-4 and TRBJ2-3; 8 bases are shared with TRBD1. The J segment lost 4 bases and the V segment lost 3 bases, leaving 13 bases of the junction unmatched. CDR3 size: 17 residues. CDR1 is SGHNT and CDR2 is YYREEE in the germline V gene (reference sequence).

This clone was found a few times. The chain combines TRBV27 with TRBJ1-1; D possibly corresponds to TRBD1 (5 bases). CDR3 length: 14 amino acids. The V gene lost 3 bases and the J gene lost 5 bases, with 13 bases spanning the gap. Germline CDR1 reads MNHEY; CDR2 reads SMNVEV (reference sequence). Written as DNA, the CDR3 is TGTGCCAGCAGTTTGCAGGGTGTCTTGACTGAAGCTTTCTTT. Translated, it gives CASSLQGVLTEAFF.

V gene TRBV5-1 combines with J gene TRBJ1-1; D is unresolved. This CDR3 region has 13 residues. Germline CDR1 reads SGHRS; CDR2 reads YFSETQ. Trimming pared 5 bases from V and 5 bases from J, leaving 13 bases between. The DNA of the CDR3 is TGCGCCAGCAGTTTGCAGTCTGGGACTGAAGCTTTCTTT. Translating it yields CASSLQSGTEAFF.

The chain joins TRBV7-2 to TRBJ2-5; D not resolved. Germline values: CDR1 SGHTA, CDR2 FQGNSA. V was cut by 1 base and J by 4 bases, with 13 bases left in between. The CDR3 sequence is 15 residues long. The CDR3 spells CASSLDSQSGETQYF. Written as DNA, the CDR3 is TGTGCCAGCAGCTTAGACAGTCAATCAGGAGAGACCCAGTACTTC.

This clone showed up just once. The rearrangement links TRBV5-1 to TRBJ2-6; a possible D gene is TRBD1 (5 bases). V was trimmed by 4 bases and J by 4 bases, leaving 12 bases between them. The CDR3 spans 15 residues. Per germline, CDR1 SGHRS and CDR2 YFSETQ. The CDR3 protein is CASSPRVAGANVLTF. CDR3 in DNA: TGCGCCAGCAGCCCCAGGGTTGCCGGGGCCAACGTCCTGACTTTC.

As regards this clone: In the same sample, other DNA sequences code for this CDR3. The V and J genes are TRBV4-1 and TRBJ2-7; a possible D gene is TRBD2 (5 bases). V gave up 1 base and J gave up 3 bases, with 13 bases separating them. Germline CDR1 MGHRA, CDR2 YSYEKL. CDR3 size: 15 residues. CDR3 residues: CASSQGRGLSYEQYF. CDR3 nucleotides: TGCGCCAGCAGCCAAGGACGAGGGTTAAGCTACGAGCAGTACTTC.

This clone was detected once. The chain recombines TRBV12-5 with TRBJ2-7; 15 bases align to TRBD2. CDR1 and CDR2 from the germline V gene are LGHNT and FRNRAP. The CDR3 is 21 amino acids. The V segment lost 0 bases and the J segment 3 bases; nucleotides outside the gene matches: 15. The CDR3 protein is CASGLVTGTSGRSNLNYEQYF. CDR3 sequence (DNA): TGTGCTAGTGGTTTGGTAACGGGGACTAGCGGGAGGTCTAATCTCAACTACGAGCAGTACTTC.

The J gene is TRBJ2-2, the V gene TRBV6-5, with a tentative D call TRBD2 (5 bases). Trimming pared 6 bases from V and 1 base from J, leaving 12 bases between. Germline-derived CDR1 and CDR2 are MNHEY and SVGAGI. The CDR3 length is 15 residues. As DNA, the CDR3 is TGTGCCAGCAGACGAGGGAGCTGGAACACCGGGGAGCTGTTTTTT. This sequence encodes CASRRGSWNTGELFF.

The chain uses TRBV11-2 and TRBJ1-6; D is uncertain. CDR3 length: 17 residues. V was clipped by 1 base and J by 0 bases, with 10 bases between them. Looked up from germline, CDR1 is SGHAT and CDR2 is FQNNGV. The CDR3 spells CASSLAERSSYNSPLHF. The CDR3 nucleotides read TGTGCCAGCAGCTTAGCCGAAAGGAGCTCCTATAATTCACCCCTCCACTTT.

DNA for the CDR3: TGTGCCAGCAGTTATGACGGGACCTCTACCTACGAGCAGTACTTC. Protein sequence: CASSYDGTSTYEQYF. This chain links TRBV27 with TRBJ2-7; TRBD1 or TRBD2 may be the D gene (5 bases each). This CDR3 comprises 15 residues. V was shortened by 4 bases and J by 2 bases, with 15 bases between the two germline ends. Looked up from germline, CDR1 is MNHEY and CDR2 is SMNVEV (reference sequence).

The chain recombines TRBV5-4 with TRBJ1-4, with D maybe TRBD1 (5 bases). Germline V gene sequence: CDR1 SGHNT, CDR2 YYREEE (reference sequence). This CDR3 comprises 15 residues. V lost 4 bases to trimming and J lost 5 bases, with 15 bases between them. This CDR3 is CASSQGGVLNEKLFF. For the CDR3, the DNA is TGTGCCAGCAGCCAAGGAGGGGTCTTAAATGAAAAACTGTTTTTT.

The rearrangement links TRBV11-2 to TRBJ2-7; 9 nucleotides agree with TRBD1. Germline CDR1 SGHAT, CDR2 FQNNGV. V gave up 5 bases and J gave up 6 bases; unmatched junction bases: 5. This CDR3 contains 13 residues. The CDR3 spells CASSRGQGIEQYF. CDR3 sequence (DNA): TGTGCCAGCAGCCGGGGACAGGGTATCGAGCAGTACTTC.

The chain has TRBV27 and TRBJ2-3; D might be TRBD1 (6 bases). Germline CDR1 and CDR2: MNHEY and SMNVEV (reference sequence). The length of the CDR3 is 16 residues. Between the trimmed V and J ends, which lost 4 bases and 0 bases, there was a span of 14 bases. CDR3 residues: CASSSSTGFSTDTQYF. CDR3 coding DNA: TGTGCCAGCAGTTCATCTACAGGGTTTAGCACAGATACGCAGTATTTT.

This chain's CDR3 is CSANGRNEQFF. As DNA, the CDR3 is TGCAGTGCTAATGGAAGGAATGAGCAGTTCTTC. This rearrangement joins TRBV20-1 to TRBJ2-1, with D hard to call. Per germline, CDR1 DFQATT and CDR2 SNEGSKA (reference sequence). V dropped 4 bases and J dropped 7 bases, with 8 bases sitting between them. CDR3 length: 11 amino acids.

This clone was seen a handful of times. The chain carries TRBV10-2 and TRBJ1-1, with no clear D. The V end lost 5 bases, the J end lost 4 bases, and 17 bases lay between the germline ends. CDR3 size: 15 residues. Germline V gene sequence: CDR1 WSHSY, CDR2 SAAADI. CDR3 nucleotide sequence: TGCGCCAGCAGTTATGGTCCCTTATCGGGCACTGAAGCTTTCTTT. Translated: CASSYGPLSGTEAFF.